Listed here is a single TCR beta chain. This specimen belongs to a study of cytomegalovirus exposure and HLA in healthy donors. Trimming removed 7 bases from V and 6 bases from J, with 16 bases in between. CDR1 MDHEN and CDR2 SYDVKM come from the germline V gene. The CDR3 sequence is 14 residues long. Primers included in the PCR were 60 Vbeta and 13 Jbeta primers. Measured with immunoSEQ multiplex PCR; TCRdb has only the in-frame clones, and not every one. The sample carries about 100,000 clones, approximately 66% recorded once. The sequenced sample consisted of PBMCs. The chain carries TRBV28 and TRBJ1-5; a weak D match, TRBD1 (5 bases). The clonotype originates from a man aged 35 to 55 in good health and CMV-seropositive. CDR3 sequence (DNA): TGTGCCAGCAATCTTATCCAGGGTTTTCAGCCCCAGCATTTT. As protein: CASNLIQGFQPQHF.